What follows is one T cell receptor beta chain and its context. This clonotype was counted ten times or more. This receptor's antigen is unknown. No per-base quality is available; no much larger clone lies one base away. Receptor libraries were prepared by multiplex PCR. Sequencing used an Illumina HiSeq 4000. TCR beta libraries were built with iRepertoire HTBI primers and Arm-PCR amplification of CDR3 regions. Before sequencing, the PCR products underwent gel purification. In the paper's pipeline: Gene usage analysis of CDR3 amino acid clonotypes relied on the 62 TRBV and more than twelve TRBJ segments identified across samples. Filtered high-quality paired reads were merged into contigs using COPE and FqMerger. BLAST was used to align contigs to the IMGT TRBV, TRBD and TRBJ reference genes, and CDR3 was defined following IMGT. Any clonotype with a frequency above 0.1% was classified as a highly expanded clone. Repertoire diversity was measured by Shannon entropy, and V-J evenness by the Gini coefficient. Clonotypes shared by more than one individual were considered public. Through fastp at Q25 and MiXCR, TCRdb rebuilt clones from the public reads, retaining in-frame beta chains. Identical CDR3 proteins give one entry, which carries the most common genes and DNA. V and J calls and clone size were set by TCRdb, not the authors. The sample records about 540,000 distinct CDR3 sequences, approximately 15% of which are singletons. The ten top clones hold more than 8.5% of the sample.

The data were taken from a study of regulatory T cells in long-lasting Graves disease (dated by TCRdb to 2020 to 2022). Context from the whole study: Newly diagnosed Graves' disease patients had taken antithyroid drugs for less than 3 months. Persistent Graves' disease patients were compared with newly diagnosed Graves' disease patients by peripheral blood TCR sequencing and RNA sequencing. The study took place in China and was registered as a clinical trial. A total of about 33 samples were covered by TCR sequencing, comprising some 13 persistent and around 20 newly diagnosed Graves' disease patients. Overall results and qualifications from the work: Only the TCR beta chain was sequenced and analyzed. TRBV28, TRBJ1-2 and TRBJ2-5 were preferentially used in persistent disease, while TRBV20-1 and TRBJ2-1 were favored in newly diagnosed disease. Peripheral blood alone was examined, since thyroid tissue, which constituted the primary lesion, could not be accessed. The authors acknowledged the small sample size as a limitation that may reduce accuracy. Compared with newly diagnosed patients, patients with persistent Graves' disease had lower TCR Shannon entropy and fewer highly expanded clones, which suggests clonal expansion. A larger number of public clonotypes was shared among persistent patients (around 2,700) than among newly diagnosed patients (around 970).

The label giving this sample's time point can be read as: newly diagnosed GD, antithyroid drugs for less than 3 months. For both TCR sequencing and RNA sequencing, RNA was extracted from PBMCs using TRIzol. The diagnosis of Graves' disease was made according to American Thyroid Association guidelines. Patients were recruited from an endocrinology department in Xi'an, China. From each patient, around 8.3 milliliters of peripheral blood was collected into an EDTA anticoagulant tube. PBMCs were isolated by Ficoll Paque Plus density gradient separation without further T cell sorting. An Agilent 2100 Bioanalyzer and agarose gel were used to assess RNA quality, and a NanoDrop 2000 was used to measure RNA concentration. The CDR3 measures 15 amino acids from cysteine to phenylalanine. The only DNA kept is the CDR3, 45 bases in frame from the first base. V drops 7 bases and J drops 10 bases, leaving 23 bases in between. From a lookup of the germline V gene, CDR1 and CDR2 are MDHEN and SYDVKM.

The data were also submitted as part of a second study, on T cells in Graves' hyperthyroidism and ophthalmopathy. The second study also describes: Stable Graves' hyperthyroidism was defined as the absence of progression to ophthalmopathy over 18 months of follow-up. Hyperthyroidism patients were newly diagnosed, with disease duration under 2 months, and aged 18 to 65 years. Exclusion was applied to patients with uncontrolled infections, other autoimmune diseases, pregnancy or lactation. Diagnoses were based on clinical symptoms, serum thyroxine and TRAb, thyroid ultrasound and orbital computed tomography. A first-round RT-PCR of the TCR CDR3 used the HTBI primer set with the Qiagen OneStep RT-PCR kit. Most expanded thyroid clonotypes (frequency above 0.001) were also detected in blood, suggesting blood repertoires may reflect thyroid immune responses. In cross-validation, a model built on a 13 V-J signature told ophthalmopathy apart from stable hyperthyroidism with just under 90% sensitivity and 81% to 82% specificity, and in testing the same model reached 80%/75%. During validation, the model predicted progression to ophthalmopathy a median of roughly six months ahead of onset, with more than 60% sensitivity and 72% to 80% specificity. TCR V-J signatures able to tell the groups apart were searched for in a discovery cohort of 90 to 100 patients, of whom under 45 had Graves' ophthalmopathy and around 56 had stable Graves' hyperthyroidism. Prospective prediction of ophthalmopathy was tested in an independent validation cohort consisting of fewer than 20 hyperthyroidism patients and about 17 patients who later progressed to ophthalmopathy. The 100 or so discovery patients were divided at random into training and test sets in a 7:3 ratio. In several Graves' hyperthyroidism patients, the study also compared T-cell repertoires from thyroid tissue with T-cell repertoires from blood. Following sampling, methimazole starting at 30 mg daily was given to hyperthyroidism patients, and high-dose intravenous methylprednisolone was given to ophthalmopathy patients. Libraries were constructed in a second round of multiplex PCR, after which size selection and purification were performed. Paired-end sequencing of the libraries was performed with 100 bp reads on an Illumina HiSeq2000. SOAPnuke was used to process the raw data, with reads discarded if the reads contained adapters or uncalled bases, had a mean Phred below 15, or lacked an exact constant-primer or identifier match. High-quality paired reads were merged with COPE v1.2.5, and unique nucleotide sequences were defined as clonotypes. Clonotypes were aligned to IMGT TRBV, TRBD and TRBJ reference segments using MiTCR v1.1. The analysis was restricted to V-J combinations with a frequency above 0.0001, which together covered 99% to 99.2% of the repertoires. The TCS score was defined as the ratio of F50 (clonal expansion) to E x V (chaos), calculated using BLOSUM62-based TCRdist between CDR3 peptides within each V-J. Welch's t-statistics and random forest reduced roughly 530 V-J features to about 12, which were used in a naive Bayes classifier (R e1071). Sample size was not statistically predetermined, and blinding of investigators to group allocation was not performed. TCR Vbeta CDR3 sequencing of 130 to 150 peripheral blood samples (over 40 ophthalmopathy, about 80 hyperthyroidism and some 17 progressor patients) is reported in the paper.

The specimen comprised peripheral blood mononuclear cells (PBMCs), sampled at new diagnosis, from a patient treated with antithyroid drugs. In this chain, TRBV28 is recombined with TRBJ1-3; a tentative D match to TRBD1 spans 5 bases. The source is a man younger than 45 with Graves disease. Donor details come from another sample of the same person, matched by shared clones. The nucleotide sequence is TGTGCCAGCACCCTCTTCTCCGGGGGAAGTAGGACCATATATTTT. It is translated as CASTLFSGGSRTIYF.